The rows below give T cell receptor beta chains drawn from one sample of a study of control samples from healthy donors and cancer patients. TCRdb's table, derived via immunoSEQ multiplex PCR, lists solely in-frame clones and lacks some. The sample has over 90,000 clones; around 89% are singletons. What was sequenced was PBMCs. These receptors all stem from a man in his 60s with lung cancer. The CDR3 runs from the conserved cysteine through the conserved F or W. A D gene is named only where the DNA matches it firmly. Rows may omit the clone size; those that give it use once, few, many or a size class.

NA	TRBJ2-6	NA	TRBV7-8	TGTGCCAGCAGGCGTACAGTCTCTGGGGCCAACGTCCTGACTTTC	CASRRTVSGANVLTF
NA	TRBJ2-5	TRBD1	TRBV24-1	TGTGCCACCAGTACATCCGACAGGGCGAGAGAGACCCAGTACTTC	CATSTSDRARETQYF
NA	TRBJ2-2	TRBD1	TRBV7-8	TGTGCCAGCAGCTCCCGGACAGGGAGTAACACCGGGGAGCTGTTTTTT	CASSSRTGSNTGELFF
once	TRBJ1-1	NA	TRBV5-5	TGTGCCAGCAGCTTGTCAGGGGACACTGAAGCTTTCTTT	CASSLSGDTEAFF
NA	TRBJ1-2	NA	TRBV6-5	TGTGCCAGCGGATACCGGGACGGAATAAGGGGTGGCTACACCTTC	CASGYRDGIRGGYTF
NA	TRBJ1-4	NA	TRBV6-1	TGTGCCAGCAGTGAAGGGTTCGGAGGCGAAAAACTGTTTTTT	CASSEGFGGEKLFF
NA	TRBJ1-6	NA	TRBV27	TGTGCCAGCAGTTTATTGCTATCCGCCCTTCCGTCACCCCTCCACTTT	CASSLLLSALPSPLHF
few	TRBJ2-5	NA	TRBV3-1/TRBV3-2	TGTGCCAGCAGCCAAAATCAGGGGAAAATGGAGACCCAGTACTTC	CASSQNQGKMETQYF
once	TRBJ2-5	NA	TRBV11-3	TGTGCCAGCAGCCACGGTTTCCCACGGCAAGAGACCCAGTACTTC	CASSHGFPRQETQYF
once	TRBJ2-2	NA	TRBV3-1/TRBV3-2	TGTGCCAGCAGCCCTCGCCTACAGGGCACCGGGGAGCTGTTTTTT	CASSPRLQGTGELFF
NA	TRBJ2-5	TRBD2	TRBV10-3	TGTGCCATCAGTGACCAGGCGGGGGGGCAAGAGACCCAGTACTTC	CAISDQAGGQETQYF
NA	TRBJ1-5	TRBD1	TRBV30	TGTGCCTGGAGTAGGGACAGGGTAAATAGCAATCAGCCCCAGCATTTT	CAWSRDRVNSNQPQHF
once	TRBJ2-2	NA	TRBV24-1	TGTGCCACCTTCGACTTAAACACCGGGGAGCTGTTTTTT	CATFDLNTGELFF
NA	TRBJ1-2	NA	TRBV20-1	TGCAGTGCCCGCTCCCGTGGTGGCTACACCTTC	CSARSRGGYTF
NA	TRBJ1-2	TRBD1	TRBV6-5	TGTGCCAGCAGTTATCTAGGACAGGCCTATGGCTACACCTTC	CASSYLGQAYGYTF
few	TRBJ1-2	NA	TRBV4-1	TGCGCCAGCAGCCGGGGGCAGGACTATGGCTACACCTTC	CASSRGQDYGYTF